The 31 T cell receptor beta chains listed next were all sequenced from one sample in a study of technical replicates of blood from several donors. Sequenced by immunoSEQ multiplex PCR; TCRdb stores in-frame clones only, minus some. The data hold about 44,000 clones, with about 96% observed a single time. The sequenced material came from T cells isolated from PBMCs. Receptors were obtained from a human donor in good health.

Of note for this clone: Other DNA variants within this sample encode the same CDR3. V is TRBV7-3 and J is TRBJ2-7, with 9 bases aligning to TRBD2. The CDR3 spans 14 residues. Per germline, CDR1 SGHTA and CDR2 FQGTGA. Trimming at V came to 2 bases and at J to 4 bases, leaving 3 bases not matched to a gene. CDR3 amino acids: CASSLAGGPYEQYF. The CDR3 nucleotides are TGTGCCAGCAGCTTAGCGGGAGGGCCTTACGAGCAGTACTTC.

V gene TRBV9 combines with J gene TRBJ2-1; TRBD2 is a possible D gene (6 bases). From germline, CDR1 is SGDLS and CDR2 YYNGEE. Trimming cost V 4 bases and J 5 bases, with 10 bases left between them. The CDR3 sequence is 13 residues long. CDR3 nucleotides: TGTGCCAGCAGCTTCGGGACTGACAATGAGCAGTTCTTC. Its protein product is CASSFGTDNEQFF.

The chain links TRBV10-2 to TRBJ2-5; D is uncertain. Germline lookup yields CDR1 WSHSY and CDR2 SAAADI. The CDR3 sequence is 13 residues long. Between the trimmed V and J ends, which lost 7 bases and 7 bases, there was a span of 16 bases. CDR3 sequence reads: CASKFLGDRTQYF. The CDR3 DNA follows: TGCGCCAGCAAGTTCCTAGGCGATAGGACCCAGTACTTC.

The chain uses TRBV2 and TRBJ2-7; 12 bases line up with TRBD1. V shed 3 bases and J 3 bases; nucleotides not matched to a gene: 3. The CDR3 totals 15 residues. Germline V gives CDR1 SNHLY, CDR2 FYNNEI. The CDR3 reads CASSEGQGAFYEQYF. Here the CDR3 DNA reads TGTGCCAGCAGTGAGGGACAGGGGGCCTTCTACGAGCAGTACTTC.

The chain links TRBV29-1 to TRBJ2-7; the D gene is possibly TRBD1 (5 bases). Germline lookup yields CDR1 SQVTM and CDR2 ANQGSEA. There are 13 residues in the CDR3. Trimming cost V 7 bases and J 6 bases, with 19 bases left between them. DNA of the CDR3: TGCAGCGCCTACGCAGGAGACAGACTCGAGCAGTACTTC. Translating it yields CSAYAGDRLEQYF.

The rearrangement joins TRBV2 to TRBJ2-7; 8 nucleotides agree with TRBD1. The length of the CDR3 is 20 residues. J was trimmed by 4 bases and V by 5 bases; bases with no gene match: 25. Germline-derived CDR1 and CDR2 are SNHLY and FYNNEI. CDR3 protein: CASSQGQGMATSFNIYEQYF. The DNA of the CDR3 is TGTGCCAGCAGTCAAGGACAGGGTATGGCTACCTCCTTTAACATATACGAGCAGTACTTC.

This sequence joins TRBV7-3 and TRBJ2-1, with D maybe TRBD1 (5 bases). This CDR3 is 15 amino acids long. V was cut by 3 bases and J by 3 bases, with 12 bases left in between. Germline CDR1 SGHTA, CDR2 FQGTGA. In DNA form, the CDR3 reads TGTGCCAGCAGCTTGATAGACAGAGACTACAATGAGCAGTTCTTC. It yields the protein CASSLIDRDYNEQFF.

The count of this clone is one. The chain uses TRBV7-8 and TRBJ2-7, with D possibly TRBD1 on 5 matching bases. The germline V gene has CDR1 SGHVS and CDR2 FQNEAQ. Trimming stripped 3 bases from V and 0 bases from J, with 12 bases between. CDR3 length: 15 amino acids. CDR3 in amino acids: CASSLAVGASYEQYF. CDR3 DNA sequence: TGTGCCAGCAGCTTGGCCGTTGGGGCCTCCTACGAGCAGTACTTC. The full variable domain, rest sourced from reference TRBV7-8 and TRBJ2-7, is GAGVSQSPRYKVAKRGQDVALRCDPISGHVSLFWYQQALGQGPEFLTYFQNEAQLDKSGLPSDRFFAERPEGSVSTLKIQRTQQEDSAVYLCASSLAVGASYEQYFGPGTRLTVT.

This clone has just a few counts. This chain links TRBV7-9 with TRBJ2-1; D may be TRBD1 (5 bases). V lost 5 bases and J 2 bases, leaving 13 bases between the germline ends. Germline lookup yields CDR1 SEHNR and CDR2 FQNEAQ (reference sequence). The CDR3 sequence is 15 residues long. CDR3 DNA: TGTGCCAGCAGCCCTTGGACAAGTACCTACAATGAGCAGTTCTTC. Its translation: CASSPWTSTYNEQFF.

This clone was seen just once. The chain combines TRBV30 with TRBJ2-2, with TRBD2 matching 12 bases. V was clipped by 1 base and J by 5 bases; unmatched bases: 5. In germline, CDR1 is GTSNPN, CDR2 SVGIG (reference sequence). This CDR3 has 16 amino acids. CDR3 sequence reads: CAWSASGRAGTGELFF. DNA of the CDR3: TGTGCCTGGAGTGCTAGCGGGAGGGCCGGAACCGGGGAGCTGTTTTTT. Variable domain in full (rest from reference TRBV30 and TRBJ2-2): SQTIHQWPATLVQPVGSPLSLECTVEGTSNPNLYWYRQAAGRGLQLLFYSVGIGQISSEVPQNLSASRPQDRQFILSSKKLLLSDSGFYLCAWSASGRAGTGELFFGEGSRLTVL.

The chain employs TRBV29-1 and TRBJ1-1, with 10 bases fitting TRBD1. Germline CDR1 is SQVTM and CDR2 is ANQGSEA. The CDR3 has 13 amino acids. After removal of 4 bases from V and 6 bases from J, the junction contained 5 bases not matched to a gene. The CDR3 loop is CSVGRDRGAEAFF. The CDR3 DNA sequence: TGCAGCGTTGGACGGGACAGGGGAGCTGAAGCTTTCTTT. Variable domain in full (rest from reference TRBV29-1 and TRBJ1-1): SAVISQKPSRDICQRGTSLTIQCQVDSQVTMMFWYRQQPGQSLTLIATANQGSEATYESGFVIDKFPISRPNLTFSTLTVSNMSPEDSSIYLCSVGRDRGAEAFFGQGTRLTVV.

The chain couples TRBV28 to TRBJ2-1, with D tentatively TRBD1 (6 bases). Looked up from germline, CDR1 is MDHEN and CDR2 is SYDVKM. Trimming shortened V by 9 bases and J by 10 bases, and 16 bases separated the two germline ends. This CDR3 has 12 amino acids. Written as DNA, the CDR3 is TGTGCCAGTAGATATCAGGGGATCGAGCAGTTCTTC. It translates to CASRYQGIEQFF.

The rearrangement joins TRBV30 to TRBJ2-1; TRBD2 agrees at 8 bases. Germline V gives CDR1 GTSNPN, CDR2 SVGIG (reference sequence). V lost 0 bases and J lost 3; bases outside the gene matches: 4. This CDR3 has 15 residues. The DNA for the CDR3 is TGTGCCTGGAGTGTCGGGGGGGGAGGCTACAATGAGCAGTTCTTC. Its protein is CAWSVGGGGYNEQFF.

The chain carries TRBV13 and TRBJ2-1; the match to TRBD2 covers 11 bases. The germline V gene encodes CDR1 PRHDT and CDR2 FYEKMQ (reference sequence). The CDR3 totals 17 residues. Germline trimming cut 2 bases from V and 4 bases from J; bases unmatched to any gene: 7. CDR3 residues: CASSLTPSSGRYNEQFF. The CDR3 bases are TGTGCCAGCAGCTTAACCCCTTCTAGCGGGAGGTACAATGAGCAGTTCTTC.

The rearrangement joins TRBV14 to TRBJ2-2; D unresolved. With 0 bases removed from V and 11 bases from J, the gap between germline ends came to 10 bases. Germline CDR1 is SGHDN and CDR2 is FVKESK. CDR3 length equals 13 residues. In DNA, the CDR3 is TGTGCCAGCAGCCAAGATCTAGAAGCTGAGCTGTTTTTT. It yields the protein CASSQDLEAELFF.

This sequence joins TRBV6-1 and TRBJ1-4; D is uncertain. The CDR3 loop spans 16 amino acids. In germline, CDR1 is MNHNS, CDR2 SASEGT. The ends were cut back, 2 bases at V and 8 bases at J, with 18 bases in the middle. The CDR3 DNA follows: TGTGCCAGCAGTGAAAGAGAATGGTCCGAGAGGGAAAAACTGTTTTTT. Amino acid sequence: CASSEREWSEREKLFF.

This chain connects TRBV19 to TRBJ1-5; 10 bases match TRBD1. Germline V gene data show CDR1 as LNHDA and CDR2 as SQIVND (reference sequence). The V gene end was trimmed by 4 bases and the J gene end by 4 bases; junction bases not matched to a gene: 1. The CDR3 runs 14 residues. The CDR3 DNA is TGTGCCAGTAGTAGGACAGGGGGTAATCAGCCCCAGCATTTT. As protein: CASSRTGGNQPQHF. Filled out from reference TRBV19 and TRBJ1-5, the complete variable domain reads DGGITQSPKYLFRKEGQNVTLSCEQNLNHDAMYWYRQDPGQGLRLIYYSQIVNDFQKGDIAEGYSVSREKKESFPLTVTSAQKNPTAFYLCASSRTGGNQPQHFGDGTRLSIL.

The CDR3, as DNA: TGTGCCAGCAAACTAACCGGGACAGGGGGCTCTGAAGCTTTCTTT. This sequence encodes CASKLTGTGGSEAFF. V is TRBV6-1 and J is TRBJ1-1, with TRBD1 matching over 12 bases. Germline V gene sequence: CDR1 MNHNS, CDR2 SASEGT. The CDR3 runs 15 residues. V lost 7 bases, J lost 6 bases, and 9 bases stayed unmatched.

V gene TRBV28 combines with J gene TRBJ2-3; TRBD2 matches at 8 bases. V trimming: 3 bases; J trimming: 2 bases; junction bases outside the gene matches: 25. Germline CDR1 is MDHEN and CDR2 is SYDVKM. This CDR3 is built from 22 residues. The CDR3 region is CASSFVFPQGKKRERATDTQYF. CDR3 in DNA: TGTGCCAGCAGTTTCGTCTTCCCCCAGGGAAAGAAGCGGGAGAGGGCCACAGATACGCAGTATTTT.

In this sample, this clone turned up once. The CDR3 sequence: CASSVGLAGVHEQYF. The CDR3 DNA follows: TGTGCCAGCAGCGTAGGGCTAGCGGGAGTCCACGAGCAGTACTTC. V is TRBV9 and J is TRBJ2-7, with TRBD2 identical over 10 bases. Germline CDR1 reads SGDLS; CDR2 reads YYNGEE. CDR3 size: 15 residues. V lost 0 bases, J lost 5 bases, and 5 bases stayed unmatched.

This sequence joins TRBV5-1 and TRBJ2-7; possibly TRBD2 for D (6 bases). Germline values: CDR1 SGHRS, CDR2 YFSETQ. The CDR3 covers 16 residues. Trimming took 1 base from V and 1 from J, leaving 15 bases between them. CDR3 sequence: CASSLSLREVSYEQYF. CDR3 sequence (DNA): TGCGCCAGCAGCTTGAGCTTGCGGGAAGTATCCTACGAGCAGTACTTC.

The rearrangement joins TRBV7-7 to TRBJ2-2; 9 bases are shared with TRBD1. CDR3 length: 19 amino acids. The germline V gene has CDR1 SSHAT and CDR2 FNYEAQ (reference sequence). The V segment lost 5 bases and the J segment 6 bases; nucleotides outside the gene matches: 19. The CDR3 sequence is CASSPRVPTETGGSGELFF. CDR3 DNA sequence: TGTGCCAGCAGCCCCAGGGTTCCCACAGAGACAGGGGGATCCGGGGAGCTGTTTTTT.

This chain connects TRBV5-1 to TRBJ2-3; D might be TRBD1 (6 bases). Between the trimmed V and J ends, which lost 5 bases and 0 bases, there was a span of 7 bases. The CDR3 spans 13 residues. CDR1 is SGHRS, CDR2 YFSETQ, per germline. The CDR3, as DNA: TGCGCCAGCAGGGGGGCAAGCACAGATACGCAGTATTTT. It codes for CASRGASTDTQYF.

The chain recombines TRBV18 with TRBJ1-5, with D possibly matching TRBD1 (5 bases). CDR1 and CDR2 (germline): KGHSH, LQKENI. The V end was cut by 8 bases, the J end by 2 bases, with 16 bases between. The CDR3 totals 15 residues. The CDR3 sequence is CASPRVKQGNQPQHF. DNA of the CDR3: TGTGCCAGCCCAAGGGTCAAACAGGGCAATCAGCCCCAGCATTTT.

The chain has TRBV30 and TRBJ1-3, with 7 bases aligning to TRBD1. CDR1 is GTSNPN, CDR2 SVGIG, per germline (reference sequence). The CDR3 is 14 amino acids. V dropped 2 bases and J dropped 7; count of bases not matched to a gene: 8. As DNA, the CDR3 is TGTGCCTGGAGTCCGCTCGGACAGGTGAACACCATATATTTT. It is translated as CAWSPLGQVNTIYF.

The rearrangement joins TRBV18 to TRBJ2-7; 8 nucleotides agree with TRBD2. Germline V lookup: CDR1 KGHSH, CDR2 LQKENI. The junction had 9 bases not matched to a gene; V was cut back by 2 bases and J by 6 bases. This CDR3 has 15 amino acids. The CDR3 reads CASSPGAGELSEQYF. DNA for the CDR3: TGTGCCAGCTCACCAGGAGCGGGAGAGCTCTCCGAGCAGTACTTC.

The V call is TRBV27, the J call TRBJ2-1; 14 bases line up with TRBD2. The germline gives CDR1 MNHEY, CDR2 SMNVEV (reference sequence). Losses at the gene ends were 5 bases for V and 9 bases for J; bases not matched to a gene: 6. The CDR3 consists of 15 residues. CDR3 bases: TGTGCCAGCAGTCCTGGGACTAGCGGGAGTAGTGAGCAGTTCTTC. This codes for CASSPGTSGSSEQFF.

V is TRBV5-1 and J is TRBJ1-1; 8 positions agree with TRBD1. The CDR3 has 14 residues. CDR1 and CDR2 (germline): SGHRS, YFSETQ. The trim removed 7 bases at V and 1 base at J, leaving 6 bases unmatched. The CDR3 region is CASLAGTGNTEAFF. The DNA of the CDR3 is TGCGCCAGCCTAGCCGGGACAGGGAACACTGAAGCTTTCTTT.

A single count supports this clone. The genes are TRBV28 and TRBJ2-5; D is uncertain. V was cut by 6 bases and J by 5 bases, with 10 bases left in between. Per germline, CDR1 MDHEN and CDR2 SYDVKM. The CDR3 sequence is 12 residues long. The CDR3 bases are TGTGCCAGCAGAGCGACGGTGGAGACCCAGTACTTC. Translation: CASRATVETQYF.

This sequence joins TRBV6-5 and TRBJ2-1, with 12 bases lining up with TRBD2. The J segment lost 7 bases and the V segment lost 4 bases, leaving 8 bases of the junction unmatched. Per germline, CDR1 MNHEY and CDR2 SVGAGI. The CDR3 totals 16 residues. CDR3 bases: TGTGCCAGCAGTTCCCTAGCGGGAGGGAGAAAGAATGAGCAGTTCTTC. It encodes CASSSLAGGRKNEQFF.

The chain links TRBV28 to TRBJ2-2, with TRBD1 matching 7 bases. From germline, CDR1 is MDHEN and CDR2 SYDVKM. The CDR3 length is 17 residues. V was clipped by 3 bases and J by 3 bases; unmatched bases: 10. CDR3: CASSFPRQGGDTGELFF. The CDR3, as DNA: TGTGCCAGCAGTTTCCCAAGACAGGGCGGAGACACCGGGGAGCTGTTTTTT.